What follows describes a single T cell receptor beta chain. This record comes from a study of blood T cell repertoires in COVID-19. Study in general: Both acute and convalescent COVID-19 samples were obtained from the United States, Italy and Spain.

The germline V gene has CDR1 MDHEN and CDR2 SYDVKM. This CDR3 contains 14 residues. With 2 bases removed from V and 6 bases from J, the gap between germline ends came to 11 bases. In the original processing: Scientists estimated how many nucleated cells there were by amplifying reference gene primers. The method was immunoSEQ multiplex PCR; TCRdb's version includes in-frame clones alone and lacks a portion of them. The D gene and trimming were derived from the DNA, and the V and J assignments and clone size from that table. The data contain a few hundred thousand clones, nearly 85% of them seen just once; the ten biggest clones take up over 8.5%.

The receptor comes from a human donor in a cohort sampled during active COVID-19. Material for sequencing was peripheral blood. The chain couples TRBV28 to TRBJ1-5; D may be TRBD1 (5 bases). The CDR3 DNA reads TGTGCCAGCAGTTTAGTGGGGGGATCTCAGCCCCAGCATTTT. This encodes CASSLVGGSQPQHF.